The 2 T cell receptor beta chains below were found in one sample sequenced in a study of T cell repertoires in cytomegalovirus infection. TCRdb itself ran the reads through MiXCR, one entry per CDR3 protein. The table shows approximately 500,000 distinct CDR3 sequences, with around 10% occurring only once. What was sequenced was PBMCs. Every receptor here comes from a human donor in good health (CMV status not recorded). Some clones in this sample may be carry-over from other donors' samples.

This clonotype was counted only a few times. The chain links TRBV27 to TRBJ2-4; 11 bases agree with TRBD1. The CDR3 is 17 amino acids. The J segment lost 1 base and the V segment lost 2 bases, leaving 4 bases of the junction unmatched. CDR1 MNHEY and CDR2 SMNVEV come from the germline V gene (reference sequence). Written as DNA, the CDR3 is TGTGCCAGCAGTTTAAGCGGACAGGGGGCCGCCAAAAACATTCAGTACTTC. Protein: CASSLSGQGAAKNIQYF.

This clonotype has only a few counts. The genes are TRBV3-1 and TRBJ2-1; TRBD2 agrees at 16 bases. The CDR3 is 16 amino acids. J gave up 7 bases and V 3 bases, and 3 bases lay outside the gene matches. The germline V gene encodes CDR1 LGHDT and CDR2 YNNKEL (reference sequence). The CDR3 loop reads CASSQGTSGRVNEQFF. DNA of the CDR3: TGTGCCAGCAGCCAGGGGACTAGCGGGAGGGTGAATGAGCAGTTCTTC.